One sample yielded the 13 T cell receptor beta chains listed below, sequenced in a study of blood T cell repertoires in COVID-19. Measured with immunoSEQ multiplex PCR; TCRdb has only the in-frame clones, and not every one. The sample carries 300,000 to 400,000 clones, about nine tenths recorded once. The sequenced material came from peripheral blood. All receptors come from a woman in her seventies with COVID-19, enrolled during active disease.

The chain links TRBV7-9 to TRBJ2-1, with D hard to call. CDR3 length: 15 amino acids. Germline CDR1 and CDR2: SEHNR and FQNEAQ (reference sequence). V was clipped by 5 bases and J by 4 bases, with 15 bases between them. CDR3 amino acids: CASSPGSFRYNEQFF. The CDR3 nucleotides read TGTGCCAGCAGCCCCGGTTCTTTCCGTTACAATGAGCAGTTCTTC.

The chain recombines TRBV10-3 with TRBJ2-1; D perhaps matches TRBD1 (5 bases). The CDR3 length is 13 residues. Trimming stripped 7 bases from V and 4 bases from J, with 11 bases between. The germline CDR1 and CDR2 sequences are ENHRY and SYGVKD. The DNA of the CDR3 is TGTGCCATCACGCAGGGTCCGTACAATGAGCAGTTCTTC. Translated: CAITQGPYNEQFF.

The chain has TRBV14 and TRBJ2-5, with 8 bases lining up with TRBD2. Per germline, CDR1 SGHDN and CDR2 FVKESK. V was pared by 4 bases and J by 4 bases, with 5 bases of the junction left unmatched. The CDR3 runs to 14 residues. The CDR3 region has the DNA TGTGCCAGCAGCCTCGGACTAGCAGTAGAGACCCAGTACTTC. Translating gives CASSLGLAVETQYF.

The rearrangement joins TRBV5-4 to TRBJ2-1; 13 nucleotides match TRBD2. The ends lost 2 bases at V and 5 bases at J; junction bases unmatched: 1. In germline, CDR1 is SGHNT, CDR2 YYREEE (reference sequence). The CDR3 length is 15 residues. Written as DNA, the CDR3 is TGTGCCAGCAGCTTACTAGCGGGGGGGCACAATGAGCAGTTCTTC. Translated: CASSLLAGGHNEQFF.

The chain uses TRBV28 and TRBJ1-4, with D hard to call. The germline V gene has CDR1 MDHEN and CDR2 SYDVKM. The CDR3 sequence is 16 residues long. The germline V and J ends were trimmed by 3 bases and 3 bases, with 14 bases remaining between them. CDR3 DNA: TGTGCCAGCAGTTTGGCAACCTCCGGGGCTAATGAAAAACTGTTTTTT. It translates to CASSLATSGANEKLFF.

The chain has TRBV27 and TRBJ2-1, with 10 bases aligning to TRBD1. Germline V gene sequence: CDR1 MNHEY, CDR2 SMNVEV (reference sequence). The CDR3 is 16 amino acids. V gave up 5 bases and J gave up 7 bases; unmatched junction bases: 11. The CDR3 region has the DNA TGTGCCAGCAGTGCATCCGGACAGGGGGATGAAAATGAGCAGTTCTTC. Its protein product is CASSASGQGDENEQFF.

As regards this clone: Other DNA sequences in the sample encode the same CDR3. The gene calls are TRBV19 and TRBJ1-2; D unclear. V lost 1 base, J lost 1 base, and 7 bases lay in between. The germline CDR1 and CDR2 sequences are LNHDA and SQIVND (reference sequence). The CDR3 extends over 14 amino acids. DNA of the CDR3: TGTGCCAGTAGTATAGGGGCCAGTAACTATGGCTACACCTTC. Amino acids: CASSIGASNYGYTF.

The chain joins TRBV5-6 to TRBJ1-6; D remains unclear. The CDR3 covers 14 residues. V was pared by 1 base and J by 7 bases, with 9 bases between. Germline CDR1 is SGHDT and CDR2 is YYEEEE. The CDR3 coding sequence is TGTGCCAGCAGCTTGCGGGTTGGGAATTCACCCCTCCACTTT. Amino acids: CASSLRVGNSPLHF.

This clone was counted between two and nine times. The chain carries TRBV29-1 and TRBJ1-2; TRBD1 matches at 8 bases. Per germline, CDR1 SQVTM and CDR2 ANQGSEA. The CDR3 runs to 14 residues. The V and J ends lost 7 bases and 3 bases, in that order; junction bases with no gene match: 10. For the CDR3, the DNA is TGCAGCGCCGCCCAGGGGGCGGTAGACTATGGCTACACCTTC. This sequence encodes CSAAQGAVDYGYTF.

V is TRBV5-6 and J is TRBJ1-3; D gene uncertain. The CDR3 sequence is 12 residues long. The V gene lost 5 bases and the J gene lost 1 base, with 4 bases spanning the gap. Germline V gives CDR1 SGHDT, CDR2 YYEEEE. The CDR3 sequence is CASSHSGNTIYF. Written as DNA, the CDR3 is TGTGCCAGCAGTCATTCTGGAAACACCATATATTTT.

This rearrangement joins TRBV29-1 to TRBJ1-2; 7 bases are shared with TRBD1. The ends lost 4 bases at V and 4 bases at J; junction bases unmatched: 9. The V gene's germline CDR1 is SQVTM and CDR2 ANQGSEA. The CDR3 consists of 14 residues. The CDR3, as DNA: TGCAGCGTTGTGGGGGACGGGACAGTCTATGGCTACACCTTC. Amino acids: CSVVGDGTVYGYTF.

In DNA, the CDR3 is TGTGCCACCAGCAGAGTTCTCGGTAGCGGGGGCACTAGCACAGATACGCAGTATTTT. This sequence encodes CATSRVLGSGGTSTDTQYF. The chain employs TRBV15 and TRBJ2-3, with TRBD2 identical over 9 bases. The CDR3 contains 19 residues. From germline, CDR1 is LNHNV and CDR2 YYDKDF (reference sequence). The junction had 11 bases not matched to a gene; V was cut back by 1 base and J by 0 bases.

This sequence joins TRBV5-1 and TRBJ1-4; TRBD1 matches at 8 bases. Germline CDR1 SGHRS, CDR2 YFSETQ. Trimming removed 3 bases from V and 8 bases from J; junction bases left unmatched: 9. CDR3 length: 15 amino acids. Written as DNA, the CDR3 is TGCGCCAGCAGCTCCCGGACAGGGATCGGGGAAAAACTGTTTTTT. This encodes CASSSRTGIGEKLFF.